These 22 T cell receptor beta chains were all obtained from the same sample, sequenced in a study of sequential checkpoint blockade in melanoma. Treatment noted: randomized to nivolumab then ipilimumab (arm A) or the reverse (arm B). Method: immunoSEQ multiplex PCR; TCRdb's copy keeps in-frame clones and lacks some. Of about 9,500 clones listed, more than 20% are singletons. The sample here was tumor tissue (inferred from file names), taken from a patient given nivolumab and ipilimumab in sequence. Receptor source: a human donor with melanoma.

The chain carries TRBV15 and TRBJ2-5; D may be TRBD2 (5 bases). Per the germline V gene, CDR1 is LNHNV and CDR2 is YYDKDF (reference sequence). V lost 5 bases and J 5 bases, leaving 18 bases between the germline ends. This CDR3 has 15 amino acids. The CDR3 here is CATSGRGRPGETQYF. CDR3 in DNA: TGTGCCACCAGCGGACGAGGGCGGCCTGGTGAGACCCAGTACTTC.

This clone was counted between two and nine times. This chain uses TRBV9 with TRBJ2-1; D may be TRBD2 (5 bases). Germline V lookup: CDR1 SGDLS, CDR2 YYNGEE. The CDR3 is made up of 16 amino acids. V was clipped by 5 bases and J by 0 bases, with 15 bases between them. The CDR3 sequence is CASRAPLGFSYNEQFF. CDR3 coding DNA: TGTGCCAGCAGAGCGCCACTAGGGTTCTCCTACAATGAGCAGTTCTTC.

Relative to its sample, this clone is medium-sized. This chain connects TRBV11-3 to TRBJ1-1; no clear D gene. Germline CDR1 and CDR2: SGHNT and YENEEA. The germline V and J ends were trimmed by 2 bases and 1 base, with 8 bases remaining between them. CDR3 length equals 14 residues. CDR3 sequence (DNA): TGTGCCAGCAGCTTATCGCCGGCGAACACTGAAGCTTTCTTT. As protein: CASSLSPANTEAFF.

This clone has more than one count but fewer than ten. The chain employs TRBV28 and TRBJ1-5, with 7 bases that match TRBD1. The CDR3 spans 14 residues. Trimming removed 3 bases from V and 6 bases from J; junction bases left unmatched: 5. CDR1 is MDHEN, CDR2 SYDVKM, per germline. The DNA for the CDR3 is TGTGCCAGCAGTTTGGACAGGTACGCTCAGCCCCAGCATTTT. Amino acid sequence: CASSLDRYAQPQHF. Full variable domain (missing parts from reference TRBV28 and TRBJ1-5): DVKVTQSSRYLVKRTGEKVFLECVQDMDHENMFWYRQDPGLGLRLIYFSYDVKMKEKGDIPEGYSVSREKKERFSLILESASTNQTSMYLCASSLDRYAQPQHFGDGTRLSIL.

The J gene is TRBJ1-5, the V gene TRBV10-2; D possibly corresponds to TRBD1 (6 bases). CDR3 length: 16 residues. Germline lookup yields CDR1 WSHSY and CDR2 SAAADI. V lost 3 bases and J lost 3, with 15 bases in between. This CDR3 is CASSDPPQGPNQPQHF. The CDR3 coding sequence is TGCGCCAGCAGTGACCCCCCACAGGGACCCAATCAGCCCCAGCATTTT.

This clone was picked up many times. This rearrangement joins TRBV11-3 to TRBJ2-2; maybe TRBD2 (6 bases). V was trimmed by 2 bases and J by 4 bases, leaving 11 bases between them. The CDR3 is 15 amino acids. Germline CDR1 reads SGHNT; CDR2 reads YENEEA. The chain's CDR3 is CASSLYVGSTGELFF. In DNA, the CDR3 is TGTGCCAGCAGCTTATACGTCGGGAGCACCGGGGAGCTGTTTTTT.

V is TRBV1 and J is TRBJ2-7; TRBD2 is taken as the D call from the table, unchecked against the DNA. TRBV1 counts as a pseudogene. This CDR3 region has 16 residues. The CDR3 nucleotides are TGCGCCAGCAGCCAAGATAATTTCGGGAGCTCCTACGAGCAGTACTTC. Protein product: CASSQDNFGSSYEQYF.

This clone was counted only a few times. This chain connects TRBV11-3 to TRBJ2-2, with TRBD2 as a possible D gene (6 bases). The germline gives CDR1 SGHNT, CDR2 YENEEA. The CDR3 runs 15 residues. The V gene lost 6 bases and the J gene lost 7 bases, with 18 bases spanning the gap. The CDR3: CASSLPSGVSGELFF. CDR3 bases: TGTGCCAGCAGTCTTCCTTCGGGGGTTAGCGGGGAGCTGTTTTTT. Complete variable domain (other parts from reference TRBV11-3 and TRBJ2-2): EAGVVQSPRYKIIEKKQPVAFWCNPISGHNTLYWYLQNLGQGPELLIRYENEEAVDDSQLPKDRFSAERLKGVDSTLKIQPAELGDSAVYLCASSLPSGVSGELFFGEGSRLTVL.

This clone was counted between two and nine times. This chain links TRBV12-2 with TRBJ2-1. TRBV12-2 is a known pseudogene. This CDR3 has 19 amino acids. DNA of the CDR3: TGTGCCGGGGAGAAAGGGCTCCGTTCCGGGGCCCTCTTGAACAATGAGCAGTTCTTC. Amino acids: CAGEKGLRSGALLNNEQFF.

In its sample, this clone was seen a few times. The V and J genes are TRBV6-8 and TRBJ1-1; 8 nucleotides align to TRBD1. CDR1 is MNHGY, CDR2 SAAAGT, per germline. CDR3 length: 14 residues. Losses at the gene ends were 6 bases for V and 5 bases for J; bases not matched to a gene: 8. The CDR3 DNA is TGTGCCAGCAGGCCTCCGGGACAGGATACTGAAGCTTTCTTT. Translated, it gives CASRPPGQDTEAFF.

The chain is built from TRBV11-3 and TRBJ2-3; D gene ambiguous. Trimming removed 5 bases at V and 0 bases at J, with 15 bases between. This CDR3 comprises 16 residues. Germline CDR1 SGHNT, CDR2 YENEEA. The CDR3 spells CASSLSVLASTDTQYF. In DNA, the CDR3 is TGTGCCAGCAGCCTATCTGTGTTAGCAAGCACAGATACGCAGTATTTT.

The V call is TRBV6-8, the J call TRBJ2-1; D tentatively reads TRBD1 or TRBD2 (5 bases each). V was pared by 6 bases and J by 7 bases, with 10 bases between. Germline CDR1 reads MNHGY; CDR2 reads SAAAGT. The CDR3 totals 12 residues. The CDR3 is CASRGTTNEQFF. The CDR3 nucleotides are TGTGCCAGCAGGGGGACCACAAATGAGCAGTTCTTC.

Here the CDR3 DNA reads TGTGCCAGCAGTTATATCGGGCGGAACACCGGGGAGCTGTTTTTT. Residues: CASSYIGRNTGELFF. The chain has TRBV6-8 and TRBJ2-2, with unresolved D. The V end was cut by 3 bases, the J end by 1 base, with 9 bases between. CDR3 length: 15 residues. The germline V gene has CDR1 MNHGY and CDR2 SAAAGT.

This clone showed up just a few times. CDR3 region: CASTPWGGGHTEAFF. CDR3 DNA sequence: TGTGCCAGCACCCCGTGGGGCGGGGGACACACTGAAGCTTTCTTT. The V gene is TRBV12-5, the J gene TRBJ1-1; a weak D match, TRBD1 (5 bases). This CDR3 contains 15 residues. Germline loops: CDR1 LGHNT, CDR2 FRNRAP.

The chain employs TRBV4-1 and TRBJ2-1, with D uncertain. The length of the CDR3 is 14 residues. V was pared by 0 bases and J by 3 bases, with 6 bases between. Germline assignment: CDR1 MGHRA and CDR2 YSYEKL. Here the CDR3 DNA reads TGCGCCAGCAGCCAAGAAGTGGGCTACAATGAGCAGTTCTTC. Translating it yields CASSQEVGYNEQFF.

This clone has ten or more counts. This chain links TRBV11-3 with TRBJ2-5; 7 bases are shared with TRBD1. The CDR3 contains 14 residues. V was pared by 3 bases and J by 3 bases, with 4 bases of the junction left unmatched. Germline CDR1 is SGHNT and CDR2 is YENEEA. CDR3 amino acids: CASSFTGVEETQYF. The CDR3 DNA reads TGTGCCAGCAGCTTCACAGGGGTGGAAGAGACCCAGTACTTC.

This chain connects TRBV19 to TRBJ2-1, with D possibly being TRBD2 (6 bases). CDR1 is LNHDA and CDR2 is SQIVND in the germline V gene (reference sequence). The CDR3 totals 13 residues. Deletions cut 5 bases from V and 4 bases from J, with 9 bases between. The CDR3 region has the DNA TGTGCCAGTAGTTTGGGGGGTTACAATGAGCAGTTCTTC. Translation: CASSLGGYNEQFF.

As for this clone: Additional DNA sequences in this sample encode the identical CDR3. The rearrangement joins TRBV19 to TRBJ2-1; D remains ambiguous. Germline lookup yields CDR1 LNHDA and CDR2 SQIVND (reference sequence). The CDR3 length is 13 residues. V was shortened by 1 base and J by 4 bases, with 5 bases between the two germline ends. The DNA of the CDR3 is TGTGCCAGTAGTATAGGTGGGTACAATGAGCAGTTCTTC. It translates to CASSIGGYNEQFF.

The gene calls are TRBV28 and TRBJ2-3; 13 bases align to TRBD2. V lost 6 bases, J lost 4 bases, and 13 bases stayed unmatched. CDR3 length equals 18 residues. Germline CDR1 reads MDHEN; CDR2 reads SYDVKM. Written as DNA, the CDR3 is TGTGCCAGCAGCAGTATCGACCGGACTAGCGGGGGTGCAGATACGCAGTATTTT. Amino acid sequence: CASSSIDRTSGGADTQYF.

The rearrangement uses TRBV12-5 and TRBJ1-3; D is possibly TRBD1 (6 bases). CDR1 LGHNT and CDR2 FRNRAP come from the germline V gene. The CDR3 consists of 18 residues. CDR3 in amino acids: CASGSGVVGFGSGNTIYF. CDR3 nucleotide sequence: TGTGCCAGCGGGTCAGGGGTCGTGGGGTTTGGCTCTGGAAACACCATATATTTT.

This clone has a count of ten or more. The chain links TRBV11-3 to TRBJ1-1, with 7 nucleotides matching TRBD1. CDR1 is SGHNT, CDR2 YENEEA, per germline. CDR3 length: 16 amino acids. The V segment lost 3 bases and the J segment 1 base; nucleotides outside the gene matches: 8. CDR3 nucleotides: TGTGCCAGCAGCTTGGTAGTTACAGGGGAGAACACTGAAGCTTTCTTT. It translates to CASSLVVTGENTEAFF.

This clone showed up many times. V and J are TRBV9 and TRBJ1-3; no clear D. V was cut by 0 bases and J by 0 bases, with 7 bases left in between. The CDR3 length is 15 residues. In germline, CDR1 is SGDLS, CDR2 YYNGEE. The CDR3 loop is CASSVEVASGNTIYF. CDR3 nucleotides: TGTGCCAGCAGCGTAGAGGTAGCCTCTGGAAACACCATATATTTT.